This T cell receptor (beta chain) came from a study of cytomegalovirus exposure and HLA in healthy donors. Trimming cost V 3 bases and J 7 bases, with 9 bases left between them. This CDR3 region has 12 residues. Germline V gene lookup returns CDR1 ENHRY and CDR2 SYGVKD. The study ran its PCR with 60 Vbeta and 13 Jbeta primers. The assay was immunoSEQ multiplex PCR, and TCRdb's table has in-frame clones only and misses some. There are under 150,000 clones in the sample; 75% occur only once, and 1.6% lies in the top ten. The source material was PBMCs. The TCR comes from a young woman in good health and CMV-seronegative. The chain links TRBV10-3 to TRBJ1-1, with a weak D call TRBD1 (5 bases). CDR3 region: CAISEGVGEAFF. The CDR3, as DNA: TGTGCCATCAGTGAAGGGGTAGGTGAAGCTTTCTTT.